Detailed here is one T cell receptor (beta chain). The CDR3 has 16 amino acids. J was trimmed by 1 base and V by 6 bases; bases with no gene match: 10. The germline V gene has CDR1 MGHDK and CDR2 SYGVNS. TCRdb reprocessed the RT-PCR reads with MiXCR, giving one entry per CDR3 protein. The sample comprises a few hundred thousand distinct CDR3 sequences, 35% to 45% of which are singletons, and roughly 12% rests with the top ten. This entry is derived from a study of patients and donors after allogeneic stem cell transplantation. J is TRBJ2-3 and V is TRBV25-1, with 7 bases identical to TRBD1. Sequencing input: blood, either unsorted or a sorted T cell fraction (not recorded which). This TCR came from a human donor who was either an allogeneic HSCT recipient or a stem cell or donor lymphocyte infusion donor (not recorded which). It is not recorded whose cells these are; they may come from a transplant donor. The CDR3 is CASSETGDSGTDTQYF. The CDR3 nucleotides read TGTGCCAGCAGCGAAACAGGGGATTCGGGCACAGATACGCAGTATTTT.